Following are 29 T cell receptor beta chains from one sample sequenced in a study of naive and memory T cell subsets. Study-wide findings and caveats: Especially in CD8 cells, naive repertoires contained a few larger clonotypes, possibly CD45RA-re-expressing memory cells.

An equimolar mix of two oligonucleotides served as the beta constant-region primer for TRBC1 and TRBC2. Ligated cDNA was amplified by four rounds of PCR with nested alpha and beta constant-region primers and SP2. Via MiXCR, TCRdb re-called the UMI-ligation and nested PCR reads, giving one row per CDR3 protein. The table includes 150,000 or so distinct CDR3 sequences, roughly 22% detected once. Their specific antigens are unknown. Sequencing used naive CD4+ T cells from blood. Every receptor here comes from a human donor in good health.

This clonotype has ten or more counts. The V call is TRBV12-3 or TRBV12-4, the J call TRBJ2-1; TRBD2 is a possible D gene (5 bases). This CDR3 contains 14 residues. V was shortened by 6 bases and J by 0 bases, with 9 bases between the two germline ends. The CDR3: CASRRGYSYNEQFF. The CDR3 coding sequence is TGTGCCAGCAGACGGGGTTACTCCTACAATGAGCAGTTCTTC.

This clonotype was seen repeatedly, ten times or more. The rearrangement links TRBV7-2 to TRBJ2-4; D is undetermined. Trimming took 5 bases from V and 3 from J, leaving 11 bases between them. Germline V gene data show CDR1 as SGHTA and CDR2 as FQGNSA. The CDR3 is 14 residues long. CDR3: CASSPAFGKNIQYF. The DNA for the CDR3 is TGTGCCAGCAGCCCTGCTTTTGGCAAAAACATTCAGTACTTC.

This clonotype turned up a few times. The rearrangement uses TRBV7-2 and TRBJ2-7, with TRBD1 identical over 8 bases. J gave up 2 bases and V 5 bases, and 8 bases lay outside the gene matches. Germline V CDR1 and CDR2: SGHTA, FQGNSA. The CDR3 extends over 15 amino acids. CDR3 region: CASSPTGTGTYEQYF. As DNA, the CDR3 is TGTGCCAGCAGCCCGACCGGGACAGGCACCTACGAGCAGTACTTC.

The chain joins TRBV10-3 to TRBJ1-4; D unclear. The CDR3 has 14 residues. The germline V gene has CDR1 ENHRY and CDR2 SYGVKD. The V gene lost 0 bases and the J gene lost 6 bases, with 8 bases spanning the gap. The CDR3 bases are TGTGCCATCAGTGAGTCGCTGCTGGATGAAAAACTGTTTTTT. Its translation is CAISESLLDEKLFF.

This sequence joins TRBV9 and TRBJ2-7, with 7 bases aligning to TRBD1. The CDR3 extends over 11 amino acids. V shed 7 bases, J shed 6 bases, and the junction held 4 bases outside the gene matches. Germline lookup yields CDR1 SGDLS and CDR2 YYNGEE. The CDR3 DNA reads as TGTGCCAGCGGAGGACAGGCCGAGCAGTACTTC. Translation: CASGGQAEQYF.

The chain couples TRBV9 to TRBJ1-1; a possible D gene is TRBD1 (5 bases). This CDR3 has 16 amino acids. V dropped 0 bases and J dropped 1 base, with 13 bases sitting between them. Per the germline V gene, CDR1 is SGDLS and CDR2 is YYNGEE. CDR3 loop: CASSVGTGQGNTEAFF. The CDR3 region has the DNA TGTGCCAGCAGCGTAGGGACCGGGCAGGGGAACACTGAAGCTTTCTTT.

The CDR3 region has the DNA TGTGCCAGCAGCCTCGAGCCCCTGGGGCTAGCGAAGGGGCAGTACTTC. The encoded protein is CASSLEPLGLAKGQYF. V gene TRBV6-6 combines with J gene TRBJ2-7; tentatively, D is TRBD2 (6 bases). CDR1 and CDR2 from the germline V gene are MNHNY and SVGAGI (reference sequence). V was cut by 6 bases and J by 9 bases, with 27 bases left in between. This CDR3 is 16 amino acids long.

The CDR3, as DNA: TGTGCCAGCAGCTTAGGGGTAGGGGAAAGCAATCAGCCCCAGCATTTT. Amino acids: CASSLGVGESNQPQHF. The chain combines TRBV7-9 with TRBJ1-5, with D possibly matching TRBD1 (5 bases). Germline values: CDR1 SEHNR, CDR2 FQNEAQ (reference sequence). CDR3 size: 16 residues. Trimming removed 1 base from V and 1 base from J, with 11 bases in between.

This chain connects TRBV28 to TRBJ2-1; 12 nucleotides agree with TRBD2. V shed 6 bases, J shed 8 bases, and the junction held 8 bases outside the gene matches. The CDR3 runs 15 residues. Germline V gene lookup returns CDR1 MDHEN and CDR2 SYDVKM. The chain's CDR3 is CASRRRLAGEYEQFF. The CDR3 region has the DNA TGTGCCAGCAGAAGACGACTAGCGGGAGAATATGAGCAGTTCTTC. Looking up the rest from reference TRBV28 and TRBJ2-1 gives the full variable domain: DVKVTQSSRYLVKRTGEKVFLECVQDMDHENMFWYRQDPGLGLRLIYFSYDVKMKEKGDIPEGYSVSREKKERFSLILESASTNQTSMYLCASRRRLAGEYEQFFGPGTRLTVL.

The genes are TRBV25-1 and TRBJ2-3; no definite D call. In germline, CDR1 is MGHDK, CDR2 SYGVNS. The CDR3 spans 15 residues. The ends were cut back, 3 bases at V and 2 bases at J, with 12 bases in the middle. The CDR3 DNA sequence: TGTGCCAGCAGTGATTGGTACACATACACAGATACGCAGTATTTT. Translating gives CASSDWYTYTDTQYF.

This chain uses TRBV6-2 or TRBV6-3 with TRBJ2-7; unclear D gene. Germline lookup yields CDR1 MNHEY and CDR2 SVGEGT. V lost 0 bases to trimming and J lost 5 bases, with 11 bases between them. The CDR3 contains 14 residues. CDR3: CASSYSALVNEQYF. Here the CDR3 DNA reads TGTGCCAGCAGTTACTCCGCCCTGGTTAACGAGCAGTACTTC.

This clonotype was seen ten or more times. V usage is TRBV12-3 or TRBV12-4 and J usage is TRBJ1-6; no reliable D call. The CDR3 consists of 13 residues. V was trimmed by 3 bases and J by 6 bases, leaving 6 bases between them. This CDR3 reads CASSFGVNSPLHF. CDR3 in DNA: TGTGCCAGCAGTTTTGGGGTTAATTCACCCCTCCACTTT.

The J gene is TRBJ2-5, the V gene TRBV3-1, with TRBD2 identical over 7 bases. In germline, CDR1 is LGHDT, CDR2 YNNKEL (reference sequence). V lost 3 bases and J lost 11; bases outside the gene matches: 15. This CDR3 is 15 amino acids long. The CDR3 region is CASSQVNGASGAQYF. The CDR3 nucleotides are TGTGCCAGCAGCCAGGTTAACGGGGCTAGCGGCGCGCAGTACTTC.

The J gene is TRBJ2-7, the V gene TRBV25-1; D not certain. Germline CDR1 and CDR2: MGHDK and SYGVNS. The V and J ends lost 4 bases and 6 bases respectively, with 7 bases between them. The CDR3 covers 11 residues. CDR3 nucleotide sequence: TGTGCCAGCAGTGGGTTCCTCGAGCAGTACTTC. Its translation: CASSGFLEQYF.

This clonotype was detected only a few times. The V gene is TRBV29-1, the J gene TRBJ2-1, with 11 bases aligning to TRBD2. Germline V CDR1 and CDR2: SQVTM, ANQGSEA. The CDR3 contains 19 residues. V lost 4 bases to trimming and J lost 6 bases; unmatched junction nucleotides: 20. CDR3 loop: CSVVSRVGVAGGPSNEQFF. The CDR3 DNA reads as TGCAGCGTTGTTTCCCGAGTGGGGGTAGCGGGAGGGCCCAGCAATGAGCAGTTCTTC.

At least ten counts were recorded for this clonotype. The chain has TRBV29-1 and TRBJ1-1; tentatively, D is TRBD1 (6 bases). Germline V lookup: CDR1 SQVTM, CDR2 ANQGSEA. The CDR3 spans 14 residues. The V end lost 3 bases, the J end lost 5 bases, and 16 bases lay between the germline ends. The CDR3 nucleotides are TGCAGCGTTGACAATCGACAGGTCGGGACTGAAGCTTTCTTT. Residues: CSVDNRQVGTEAFF.

This clonotype was picked up a small number of times. The CDR3 bases are TGTGCCAGCAGCGTAGAAGCAGGGAGCTCCTACGAGCAGTACTTC. It encodes CASSVEAGSSYEQYF. This rearrangement joins TRBV9 to TRBJ2-7; D could derive from TRBD1 or TRBD2 (5 bases each). The CDR3 is 15 amino acids. V was cut by 0 bases and J by 0 bases, with 10 bases left in between. Germline-derived CDR1 and CDR2 are SGDLS and YYNGEE.

The chain has TRBV7-2 and TRBJ1-3, with D maybe TRBD1 (5 bases). The germline gives CDR1 SGHTA, CDR2 FQGNSA. Deletions cut 1 base from V and 4 bases from J, with 8 bases between. This CDR3 has 14 residues. The CDR3 reads CASSLVGAGNTIYF. CDR3 sequence (DNA): TGTGCCAGCAGCTTAGTAGGGGCAGGAAACACCATATATTTT.

This clonotype has a handful of counts. The chain employs TRBV20-1 and TRBJ1-5, with TRBD1 matching over 8 bases. V gave up 3 bases and J gave up 6 bases; unmatched junction bases: 4. The CDR3 covers 13 residues. Germline assignment: CDR1 DFQATT and CDR2 SNEGSKA (reference sequence). The CDR3 DNA reads TGCAGTGCTAGCCAGGGGGCTGGTCAGCCCCAGCATTTT. This encodes CSASQGAGQPQHF.

A word on this clonotype: The germline gene is not matched at one end of the junction; a read error may be the cause. The chain links TRBV4-3 to TRBJ2-6; D not certain. The CDR3 is made up of 13 amino acids. CDR1 and CDR2 (germline): LGHNA, YSLEER. The CDR3 reads CASSRPLGNVLTF. CDR3 coding DNA: TGTGCCAGCAGCCGCCCGTTGGGCAACGTCCTGACTTTC.

The J gene is TRBJ1-5, the V gene TRBV20-1; D ambiguous. V was pared by 3 bases and J by 0 bases, with 6 bases between. CDR3 length equals 13 residues. From germline, CDR1 is DFQATT and CDR2 SNEGSKA (reference sequence). CDR3 coding DNA: TGCAGTGCTAGGGCAGGTAGCAATCAGCCCCAGCATTTT. This sequence encodes CSARAGSNQPQHF.

The rearrangement uses TRBV20-1 and TRBJ2-7; 8 bases fit TRBD2. Germline CDR1 reads DFQATT; CDR2 reads SNEGSKA (reference sequence). The CDR3 sequence is 16 residues long. Trimming cost V 3 bases and J 3 bases; bases outside gene matches: 13. Written as DNA, the CDR3 is TGCAGTGCTAGCTCCCTAGGGGTAGCGGGAAACTACGAGCAGTACTTC. Amino acid sequence: CSASSLGVAGNYEQYF.

V and J are TRBV9 and TRBJ1-5; the match to TRBD1 covers 7 bases. V lost 0 bases, J lost 6 bases, and 6 bases stayed unmatched. CDR1 SGDLS and CDR2 YYNGEE come from the germline V gene. The CDR3 is 15 residues long. The CDR3 protein is CASSVGDREGQPQHF. As DNA, the CDR3 is TGTGCCAGCAGCGTAGGTGACAGGGAGGGTCAGCCCCAGCATTTT.

The rearrangement uses TRBV28 and TRBJ2-1, with TRBD2 matching 11 bases. Germline V CDR1 and CDR2: MDHEN, SYDVKM. Trimming took 4 bases from V and 9 from J; bases not matched to a gene: 8. CDR3 length: 15 amino acids. In DNA, the CDR3 is TGTGCCAGCAGTTCTCCGGGACTAGCGGACGGTGAGCAGTTCTTC. This gives the protein CASSSPGLADGEQFF.

The rearrangement links TRBV20-1 to TRBJ1-4, with a weak D call TRBD1 (5 bases). The V end lost 0 bases, the J end lost 4 bases, and 12 bases lay between the germline ends. Germline V gene data show CDR1 as DFQATT and CDR2 as SNEGSKA (reference sequence). The CDR3 contains 15 residues. The DNA of the CDR3 is TGCAGTGCTAGAGATCGAAGACAGCGTAATGAAAAACTGTTTTTT. This gives the protein CSARDRRQRNEKLFF.

V gene TRBV19 combines with J gene TRBJ1-2, with TRBD1 identical over 7 bases. Germline CDR1 LNHDA, CDR2 SQIVND (reference sequence). The V and J ends lost 6 bases and 0 bases, in that order; junction bases with no gene match: 10. The CDR3 runs 16 residues. The CDR3, as DNA: TGTGCCAGTAGACGACAGAGACAGGGATCTAACTATGGCTACACCTTC. Encoded protein: CASRRQRQGSNYGYTF.

The rearrangement links TRBV7-6 to TRBJ1-2; no definite D call. Between the trimmed V and J ends, which lost 1 base and 6 bases, there was a span of 9 bases. Germline V gene data show CDR1 as SGHVS and CDR2 as FNYEAQ. This CDR3 has 13 amino acids. CDR3 in DNA: TGTGCCAGCAGCTTAGAGAGGTTGGATGGCTACACCTTC. This sequence encodes CASSLERLDGYTF.

This clonotype was recorded many times. The rearrangement uses TRBV7-6 and TRBJ2-7, with a weak D call TRBD1 (5 bases). In germline, CDR1 is SGHVS, CDR2 FNYEAQ. V lost 2 bases and J lost 3, with 17 bases in between. CDR3 length: 16 amino acids. The CDR3: CASSLSVSGRDYEQYF. CDR3 DNA sequence: TGTGCCAGCAGCTTATCGGTGTCGGGCAGGGACTACGAGCAGTACTTC.

This clonotype came up a few times. The V and J genes are TRBV7-2 and TRBJ2-7; 10 nucleotides line up with TRBD2. Germline trimming cut 5 bases from V and 2 bases from J; bases unmatched to any gene: 9. CDR3 length equals 16 residues. In germline, CDR1 is SGHTA, CDR2 FQGNSA. The CDR3 is CASSPRGLATTYEQYF. For the CDR3, the DNA is TGTGCCAGCAGCCCACGGGGACTAGCGACAACCTACGAGCAGTACTTC.